These 22 T cell receptor beta chains were sequenced from one sample in a study of T cell changes during pregnancy in multiple sclerosis. Sequencing used immunoSEQ multiplex PCR; TCRdb keeps in-frame clones, though not all of them. The table lists 50,000 to 60,000 clones, 75% to 90% of them singletons. The sample here was CD4+ T cells from peripheral blood mononuclear cells, taken in the third trimester of pregnancy. All receptors derive from a female donor with multiple sclerosis, enrolled in a pregnancy study.

This clone was counted a single time. This sequence joins TRBV9 and TRBJ1-5; unclear D gene. Germline V gives CDR1 SGDLS, CDR2 YYNGEE. The V end was cut by 0 bases, the J end by 2 bases, with 9 bases between. The CDR3 loop spans 15 amino acids. Here the CDR3 reads CASSVGGLGNQPQHF. CDR3 bases: TGTGCCAGCAGCGTAGGAGGGTTGGGCAATCAGCCCCAGCATTTT.

The chain is built from TRBV6-6 and TRBJ1-6; no clear D gene. Trimming removed 2 bases at V and 9 bases at J, with 8 bases between. The CDR3 has 13 amino acids. Germline V CDR1 and CDR2: MNHNY, SVGAGI (reference sequence). CDR3 nucleotide sequence: TGTGCCAGCAGTTACGACTCCGGTTCACCCCTCCACTTT. It encodes CASSYDSGSPLHF.

This chain links TRBV10-3 with TRBJ2-2, with D possibly matching TRBD1 (5 bases). Looked up from germline, CDR1 is ENHRY and CDR2 is SYGVKD. Trimming shortened V by 8 bases and J by 4 bases, and 11 bases separated the two germline ends. The CDR3 is made up of 13 amino acids. In nucleotides, the CDR3 is TGTGCCATCGGGAAGGGGTCCACCGGGGAGCTGTTTTTT. Translation: CAIGKGSTGELFF.

The V gene is TRBV9, the J gene TRBJ2-3; TRBD2 agrees at 8 bases. V was pared by 4 bases and J by 2 bases, with 15 bases of the junction left unmatched. Per germline, CDR1 SGDLS and CDR2 YYNGEE. The CDR3 consists of 18 residues. The CDR3 reads CASSPRWSGRGNTDTQYF. The CDR3 DNA reads TGTGCCAGCAGCCCGAGATGGAGCGGGAGAGGAAACACAGATACGCAGTATTTT.

The genes are TRBV2 and TRBJ1-1; D possibly corresponds to TRBD1 (6 bases). The CDR3 runs 13 residues. V was clipped by 6 bases and J by 4 bases, with 12 bases between them. CDR1 is SNHLY, CDR2 FYNNEI, per germline. Written as DNA, the CDR3 is TGTGCCAGCAGCGGACAGCTGGCCACTGAAGCTTTCTTT. Residues: CASSGQLATEAFF.

The chain is built from TRBV29-1 and TRBJ2-7; D ambiguous. Germline loops: CDR1 SQVTM, CDR2 ANQGSEA. The CDR3 consists of 14 residues. V lost 1 base and J lost 0, with 10 bases in between. The CDR3 nucleotides read TGCAGCGTTGAAGTTGGGCCCTACTCCTACGAGCAGTACTTC. This gives the protein CSVEVGPYSYEQYF.

V usage is TRBV19 and J usage is TRBJ2-7; D might be TRBD1 (5 bases). The CDR3 runs to 13 residues. The germline CDR1 and CDR2 sequences are LNHDA and SQIVND (reference sequence). The CDR3 nucleotides read TGTGCTAGTCGTCACAGGTTGACCTACGAGCAGTACTTC. Translated, it gives CASRHRLTYEQYF.

The CDR3: CASSFPGTANYGYTF. Here the CDR3 DNA reads TGTGCCAGCAGCTTTCCCGGGACAGCTAACTATGGCTACACCTTC. The genes are TRBV11-2 and TRBJ1-2, with 7 bases identical to TRBD1. V shed 3 bases, J shed 0 bases, and the junction held 4 bases outside the gene matches. The CDR3 is 15 amino acids. The V gene's germline CDR1 is SGHAT and CDR2 FQNNGV.

V usage is TRBV28 and J usage is TRBJ1-1; the match to TRBD1 covers 8 bases. Losses at the gene ends were 4 bases for V and 5 bases for J; bases not matched to a gene: 12. The CDR3 contains 16 residues. In germline, CDR1 is MDHEN, CDR2 SYDVKM. For the CDR3, the DNA is TGTGCCAGCAGTTCCGCCGCCGACAGGGGAGGAACTGAAGCTTTCTTT. As protein: CASSSAADRGGTEAFF.

The chain links TRBV30 to TRBJ1-1; 7 positions agree with TRBD1. Trimming cost V 4 bases and J 3 bases; bases outside gene matches: 5. Looked up from germline, CDR1 is GTSNPN and CDR2 is SVGIG (reference sequence). This CDR3 contains 13 residues. CDR3: CAWKLQGDTEAFF. CDR3 DNA sequence: TGTGCCTGGAAGCTTCAGGGGGACACTGAAGCTTTCTTT.

The rearrangement joins TRBV7-2 to TRBJ2-5; 7 nucleotides match TRBD2. The CDR3 contains 16 residues. Germline V gene data show CDR1 as SGHTA and CDR2 as FQGNSA. V lost 2 bases, J lost 7 bases, and 13 bases stayed unmatched. CDR3 loop: CASSLMGLAEKGTQYF. The CDR3 bases are TGTGCCAGCAGCTTAATGGGGCTAGCGGAAAAGGGGACCCAGTACTTC.

The V gene is TRBV5-1, the J gene TRBJ2-6; 7 bases line up with TRBD1. Germline V gene lookup returns CDR1 SGHRS and CDR2 YFSETQ. The J segment lost 0 bases and the V segment lost 0 bases, leaving 6 bases of the junction unmatched. The CDR3 loop spans 18 amino acids. Here the CDR3 DNA reads TGCGCCAGCAGCTTGGAGAACCGACAGGGCTCTGGGGCCAACGTCCTGACTTTC. Its translation is CASSLENRQGSGANVLTF.

This clone was observed once. This rearrangement joins TRBV10-3 to TRBJ2-5, with D perhaps TRBD1 (5 bases). This CDR3 is 14 amino acids long. Germline CDR1 is ENHRY and CDR2 is SYGVKD. Trimming cost V 6 bases and J 4 bases, with 15 bases left between them. The CDR3 protein is CAIRADIQGETQYF. The CDR3, as DNA: TGTGCCATCAGGGCCGACATTCAGGGAGAGACCCAGTACTTC.

The genes are TRBV6-1 and TRBJ1-1; 7 nucleotides match TRBD1. The CDR3 is made up of 13 amino acids. V shed 4 bases, J shed 3 bases, and the junction held 2 bases outside the gene matches. CDR1 and CDR2 (germline): MNHNS, SASEGT. CDR3 DNA sequence: TGTGCCAGCAGTGTTGACAGGGACACTGAAGCTTTCTTT. Translation gives CASSVDRDTEAFF.

This chain connects TRBV18 to TRBJ2-1; weak D call: TRBD2 (5 bases). Trimming removed 1 base from V and 6 bases from J, with 7 bases in between. In germline, CDR1 is KGHSH, CDR2 LQKENI. This CDR3 has 13 residues. CDR3 amino acids: CASSPRESNEQFF. DNA for the CDR3: TGTGCCAGCTCACCACGGGAGTCCAATGAGCAGTTCTTC.

The sample holds one count of this clone. The J gene is TRBJ2-5, the V gene TRBV11-2, with TRBD2 matching 10 bases. This CDR3 comprises 18 residues. The trim removed 5 bases at V and 5 bases at J, leaving 17 bases unmatched. Germline-derived CDR1 and CDR2 are SGHAT and FQNNGV. The CDR3 nucleotides are TGTGCCAGCAGCCCGAGGGGGCTAGCGGGAGAAGGGAGGGAGACCCAGTACTTC. Translated, it gives CASSPRGLAGEGRETQYF.

The CDR3 region has the DNA TGCGCCAGCAGCCAGACAGGGGGTCGGGACACCGGGGAGCTGTTTTTT. Translation gives CASSQTGGRDTGELFF. The chain is built from TRBV5-1 and TRBJ2-2; 9 nucleotides line up with TRBD1. Germline loops: CDR1 SGHRS, CDR2 YFSETQ. CDR3 size: 16 residues. Trimming at V came to 4 bases and at J to 3 bases, leaving 7 bases not matched to a gene.

The chain has TRBV7-3 and TRBJ2-2, with 9 bases fitting TRBD1. The junction had 8 bases not matched to a gene; V was cut back by 0 bases and J by 6 bases. The CDR3 totals 17 residues. Germline CDR1 is SGHTA and CDR2 is FQGTGA. CDR3 residues: CASSLTGDRARAGELFF. The CDR3 region has the DNA TGTGCCAGCAGCTTAACGGGGGACAGGGCGAGGGCCGGGGAGCTGTTTTTT.

The chain uses TRBV7-6 and TRBJ1-1; D possibly corresponds to TRBD1 (5 bases). This CDR3 comprises 15 residues. V lost 4 bases and J 1 base, leaving 13 bases between the germline ends. CDR1 is SGHVS and CDR2 is FNYEAQ in the germline V gene. The CDR3 sequence: CASSSIGGTNTEAFF. Written as DNA, the CDR3 is TGTGCCAGCAGCTCAATAGGAGGGACGAACACTGAAGCTTTCTTT.

This clone was counted a single time. The gene calls are TRBV5-1 and TRBJ1-2; 8 bases match TRBD1. The germline V gene has CDR1 SGHRS and CDR2 YFSETQ. With 0 bases clipped from V and 8 bases from J, the junction kept 6 bases outside the gene matches. This CDR3 has 14 amino acids. The CDR3 protein is CASSLGAGGFGYTF. CDR3 DNA sequence: TGCGCCAGCAGCTTGGGGGCAGGGGGCTTCGGCTACACCTTC.

This chain links TRBV19 with TRBJ2-3; D is possibly TRBD2 (7 bases). CDR3 size: 14 residues. V lost 4 bases, J lost 6 bases, and 14 bases lay in between. Per germline, CDR1 LNHDA and CDR2 SQIVND (reference sequence). The CDR3 loop is CASSTLKGGDTQYF. The DNA for the CDR3 is TGTGCCAGTAGTACACTAAAGGGGGGGGATACGCAGTATTTT.

The chain couples TRBV7-9 to TRBJ2-3; D not certain. Trimming removed 2 bases at V and 4 bases at J, with 10 bases between. There are 14 residues in the CDR3. Germline-derived CDR1 and CDR2 are SEHNR and FQNEAQ (reference sequence). The CDR3: CASSLRQAPDTQYF. Here the CDR3 DNA reads TGTGCCAGCAGCTTAAGGCAGGCGCCAGATACGCAGTATTTT. The whole variable domain, filled in from reference TRBV7-9 and TRBJ2-3, reads DTGVSQNPRHKITKRGQNVTFRCDPISEHNRLYWYRQTLGQGPEFLTYFQNEAQLEKSRLLSDRFSAERPKGSFSTLEIQRTEQGDSAMYLCASSLRQAPDTQYFGPGTRLTVL.